These 19 T cell receptor beta chains share one sample of origin, sequenced in a study of cytomegalovirus exposure and HLA in healthy donors. Use of 60 Vbeta and 13 Jbeta primers characterized the PCR. Sequencing was performed with immunoSEQ multiplex PCR; in TCRdb, only in-frame clones are kept and a portion is missing. Of some 150,000 clones listed, 76% are singletons. The sample comprised PBMCs. These receptors were obtained from a man between 60 and 70 years old in good health and CMV-seronegative.

J is TRBJ2-7 and V is TRBV2; 11 positions agree with TRBD2. The CDR3 contains 20 residues. The junction had 16 bases not matched to a gene; V was cut back by 3 bases and J by 0 bases. Germline V lookup: CDR1 SNHLY, CDR2 FYNNEI. The CDR3: CASSDTIPGTSGPSSYEQYF. DNA for the CDR3: TGTGCCAGCAGTGACACGATACCCGGGACTAGCGGTCCCAGCTCCTACGAGCAGTACTTC.

The chain employs TRBV6-1 and TRBJ1-2; 9 bases align to TRBD1. There are 13 residues in the CDR3. Trimming cost V 3 bases and J 11 bases; bases outside gene matches: 7. Germline CDR1 is MNHNS and CDR2 is SASEGT. The CDR3 nucleotides read TGTGCCAGCAGTGAGGTACAGGGGGCGGTTTACACCTTC. Amino acids: CASSEVQGAVYTF.

This clone has a handful of counts. J is TRBJ2-5 and V is TRBV9; weak D call: TRBD1 (6 bases). V was cut by 0 bases and J by 5 bases, with 17 bases left in between. This CDR3 comprises 16 residues. Germline lookup yields CDR1 SGDLS and CDR2 YYNGEE. As DNA, the CDR3 is TGTGCCAGCAGCGTAGGGGGACAAAACTTCGGGGAGACCCAGTACTTC. This gives the protein CASSVGGQNFGETQYF.

This sequence joins TRBV7-2 and TRBJ1-1, with D uncertain. Deletions cut 0 bases from V and 2 bases from J, with 10 bases between. The germline gives CDR1 SGHTA, CDR2 FQGNSA. The CDR3 runs 15 residues. The CDR3, as DNA: TGTGCCAGCAGCTTAGCGGGGAGCCTCAACACTGAAGCTTTCTTT. Protein: CASSLAGSLNTEAFF.

The genes are TRBV21-1 and TRBJ1-5; TRBD1, as called in the table, went unchecked against the DNA. TRBV21-1 is a known pseudogene. This CDR3 spans 18 amino acids. CDR3 region: CASSKEGKRLRGAQPQHF. CDR3 DNA sequence: TGTGCCAGCAGCAAAGAGGGGAAGAGACTTAGGGGCGCCCAGCCCCAGCATTTT.

This chain connects TRBV19 to TRBJ1-1, with D tentatively TRBD1 (6 bases). The ends were cut back, 2 bases at V and 6 bases at J, with 13 bases in the middle. CDR1 is LNHDA, CDR2 SQIVND, per germline (reference sequence). The CDR3 has 14 residues. DNA of the CDR3: TGTGCCAGTAGTATAATACCGGACAGCGCTGAAGCTTTCTTT. Its protein is CASSIIPDSAEAFF.

V usage is TRBV5-1 and J usage is TRBJ2-3; 16 positions match TRBD2. Germline loops: CDR1 SGHRS, CDR2 YFSETQ. V shed 2 bases, J shed 6 bases, and the junction held 9 bases outside the gene matches. The CDR3 is made up of 18 amino acids. The chain's CDR3 is CASSLYGTSGGAADTQYF. For the CDR3, the DNA is TGCGCCAGCAGCTTATATGGGACTAGCGGGGGGGCTGCGGATACGCAGTATTTT.

CDR3 sequence reads: CASSIFGGPQETQYF. Here the CDR3 DNA reads TGTGCCAGTAGTATCTTCGGGGGGCCCCAAGAGACCCAGTACTTC. The rearrangement links TRBV19 to TRBJ2-5; perhaps TRBD2 as D (7 bases). Germline V lookup: CDR1 LNHDA, CDR2 SQIVND (reference sequence). The germline V and J ends were trimmed by 3 bases and 1 base, with 12 bases remaining between them. The CDR3 length is 15 residues.

This clone was detected only once. The V call is TRBV7-2, the J call TRBJ2-7, with 10 bases matching TRBD1. Germline V gene sequence: CDR1 SGHTA, CDR2 FQGNSA. There are 15 residues in the CDR3. V lost 1 base to trimming and J lost 3 bases; unmatched junction nucleotides: 3. CDR3 amino acids: CASSLVGQGIYEQYF. The CDR3 region has the DNA TGTGCCAGCAGCTTAGTGGGACAGGGGATCTACGAGCAGTACTTC.

This chain joins TRBV9 and TRBJ1-6; D remains ambiguous. The CDR3 is 13 residues long. V was cut by 3 bases and J by 6 bases, with 7 bases left in between. Germline V gene data show CDR1 as SGDLS and CDR2 as YYNGEE. CDR3 protein: CASSETGNSPLHF. In DNA form, the CDR3 reads TGTGCCAGCAGCGAGACGGGTAATTCACCCCTCCACTTT.

V is TRBV5-4 and J is TRBJ2-3; TRBD2 matches at 12 bases. Germline values: CDR1 SGHNT, CDR2 YYREEE (reference sequence). V dropped 2 bases and J dropped 4; count of bases not matched to a gene: 5. CDR3 length equals 16 residues. The CDR3 region is CASSFRLAGAPDTQYF. The CDR3 DNA sequence: TGTGCCAGCAGCTTTCGACTAGCGGGGGCCCCAGATACGCAGTATTTT.

This clone has only a few counts. The chain joins TRBV27 to TRBJ1-1, with no clear D. Trimming pared 6 bases from V and 6 bases from J, leaving 17 bases between. The CDR3 spans 14 residues. Germline V gene lookup returns CDR1 MNHEY and CDR2 SMNVEV (reference sequence). This CDR3 reads CASSPHRDIPEAFF. CDR3 DNA sequence: TGTGCCAGCAGCCCCCATCGCGATATCCCTGAAGCTTTCTTT.

This chain links TRBV28 with TRBJ2-7, with 9 bases aligning to TRBD2. Trimming at V came to 4 bases and at J to 3 bases, leaving 10 bases not matched to a gene. Germline CDR1 MDHEN, CDR2 SYDVKM. The CDR3 spans 16 residues. CDR3: CASSSGVAGVNYEQYF. As DNA, the CDR3 is TGTGCCAGCAGTTCAGGGGTAGCGGGAGTGAACTACGAGCAGTACTTC. Variable domain in full (rest from reference TRBV28 and TRBJ2-7): DVKVTQSSRYLVKRTGEKVFLECVQDMDHENMFWYRQDPGLGLRLIYFSYDVKMKEKGDIPEGYSVSREKKERFSLILESASTNQTSMYLCASSSGVAGVNYEQYFGPGTRLTVT.

This clone is a singleton in its sample. This rearrangement joins TRBV10-1 to TRBJ1-1; tentatively, D is TRBD1 (5 bases). CDR1 and CDR2 from the germline V gene are WNHNN and SYGVQD (reference sequence). The CDR3 extends over 13 amino acids. V gave up 2 bases and J gave up 5 bases, with 9 bases separating them. The CDR3 DNA reads TGCGCCAGCAGTGAGGGGGGGTGGACTGAAGCTTTCTTT. It is translated as CASSEGGWTEAFF.

J is TRBJ2-7 and V is TRBV18; D is ambiguous. The germline CDR1 and CDR2 sequences are KGHSH and LQKENI. This CDR3 has 16 amino acids. Trimming took off 0 bases at V and 4 bases at J, with 16 bases between the two ends. The CDR3 DNA reads TGTGCCAGCTCACCACCGGGCCTTTCTTTCGGATACGAGCAGTACTTC. Encoded protein: CASSPPGLSFGYEQYF.

This clone has only a few counts. The rearrangement joins TRBV11-3 to TRBJ2-7; 13 bases align to TRBD2. V gave up 3 bases and J gave up 6 bases; unmatched junction bases: 5. Germline assignment: CDR1 SGHNT and CDR2 YENEEA. The CDR3 covers 15 residues. As DNA, the CDR3 is TGTGCCAGCAGCTTGGGACTAGCGGGACTCGGCGAGCAGTACTTC. Translated: CASSLGLAGLGEQYF.

V usage is TRBV6-1 and J usage is TRBJ1-2, with a possible D match to TRBD1 (6 bases). Germline CDR1 is MNHNS and CDR2 is SASEGT. The V end was cut by 4 bases, the J end by 7 bases, with 13 bases between. The CDR3 totals 13 residues. CDR3 in DNA: TGTGCCAGCAGTGCTAATACAGGGACTGGCTACACCTTC. Encoded protein: CASSANTGTGYTF.

The rearrangement joins TRBV4-3 to TRBJ2-7; TRBD1 is a possible D gene (5 bases). Trimming cost V 1 base and J 5 bases, with 15 bases left between them. This CDR3 has 15 residues. CDR1 is LGHNA, CDR2 YSLEER, per germline. CDR3 sequence: CASSQVFNRYHEQYF. CDR3 DNA: TGCGCCAGCAGCCAAGTTTTTAACAGGTACCACGAGCAGTACTTC.

This chain joins TRBV25-1 and TRBJ2-5, with D maybe TRBD2 (6 bases). The assigned J gene may be wrong: the sequence end matches TRBJ2-7 better. Germline assignment: CDR1 MGHDK and CDR2 SYGVNS. The CDR3 loop spans 13 amino acids. CDR3 DNA sequence: TGTGCCAGTGGCGTTGGGGGGTTTTACGAGCAGTACTTC. Amino acid sequence: CASGVGGFYEQYF.